Presented here are 20 T cell receptor beta chains from one specimen sequenced in a study of OX40 agonist ivuxolimab in advanced cancers. The repertoire was sequenced with immunoSEQ multiplex PCR; TCRdb's copy has only in-frame clones and lacks some. The table records over 20,000 clones, about 76% of them present only once. The material sequenced was CD4+ or CD8+ T cells sorted from blood, taken in a trial of the OX40 agonist ivuxolimab. Receptors originate from an adult with an advanced solid tumor such as melanoma, head and neck, liver or kidney cancer.

The chain recombines TRBV7-2 with TRBJ2-5; no clear D gene. V lost 1 base and J lost 5, with 14 bases in between. CDR3 length: 15 amino acids. In germline, CDR1 is SGHTA, CDR2 FQGNSA. CDR3 DNA sequence: TGTGCCAGCAGCTTAGTTCCAGCAAACCTCGAGACCCAGTACTTC. This translates into CASSLVPANLETQYF.

This clone was found once. J is TRBJ2-7 and V is TRBV6-4; 10 nucleotides match TRBD2. Germline CDR1 and CDR2: MRHNA and SNTAGT. Losses at the gene ends were 3 bases for V and 0 bases for J; bases not matched to a gene: 2. The CDR3 runs to 15 residues. The CDR3 DNA is TGTGCCAGCAGTGAACTAGCGGGAAGCTCCTACGAGCAGTACTTC. Its protein product is CASSELAGSSYEQYF.

The chain couples TRBV7-2 to TRBJ1-4; the D is unclear. V dropped 2 bases and J dropped 5 bases, with 18 bases sitting between them. The germline V gene has CDR1 SGHTA and CDR2 FQGNSA. The CDR3 extends over 17 amino acids. This chain's CDR3 is CASSLYGRLRENEKLFF. CDR3 nucleotides: TGTGCCAGCAGCTTATACGGCAGACTGAGGGAAAATGAAAAACTGTTTTTT. The full variable domain, completed using reference TRBV7-2 and TRBJ1-4, is GAGVSQSPSNKVTEKGKDVELRCDPISGHTALYWYRQSLGQGLEFLIYFQGNSAPDKSGLPSDRFSAERTGGSVSTLTIQRTQQEDSAVYLCASSLYGRLRENEKLFFGSGTQLSVL.

The rearrangement joins TRBV5-6 to TRBJ1-6; unclear D gene. Between the trimmed V and J ends, which lost 1 base and 7 bases, there was a span of 9 bases. Germline V gene lookup returns CDR1 SGHDT and CDR2 YYEEEE. The CDR3 extends over 14 amino acids. The CDR3, as DNA: TGTGCCAGCAGCTTGTGGGGTTGGAATTCACCCCTCCACTTT. Amino acids: CASSLWGWNSPLHF.

The chain is built from TRBV7-6 and TRBJ2-1; D assignment may be TRBD1 or TRBD2 (6 bases each). The germline V and J ends were trimmed by 7 bases and 9 bases, with 13 bases remaining between them. The germline V gene has CDR1 SGHVS and CDR2 FNYEAQ. This CDR3 comprises 12 residues. The CDR3 region is CASTRGLSEQFF. The CDR3 bases are TGTGCCAGCACCCGGGGGCTAAGTGAGCAGTTCTTC.

This chain uses TRBV10-3 with TRBJ2-2; D remains unclear. Trimming stripped 0 bases from V and 1 base from J, with 6 bases between. Germline values: CDR1 ENHRY, CDR2 SYGVKD. The CDR3 extends over 15 amino acids. The CDR3: CAISESGGNTGELFF. CDR3 coding DNA: TGTGCCATCAGTGAGTCGGGTGGGAACACCGGGGAGCTGTTTTTT.

The chain combines TRBV29-1 with TRBJ1-1, with 9 nucleotides matching TRBD1. V lost 8 bases to trimming and J lost 5 bases; unmatched junction nucleotides: 12. The CDR3 runs 14 residues. The germline V gene has CDR1 SQVTM and CDR2 ANQGSEA. As DNA, the CDR3 is TGCAGCTCACGGAACAGGGACAGGGTGACTGAAGCTTTCTTT. This sequence encodes CSSRNRDRVTEAFF.

The V gene is TRBV30, the J gene TRBJ2-7, with D possibly TRBD2 on 6 matching bases. CDR3 size: 15 residues. V lost 5 bases to trimming and J lost 2 bases, with 19 bases between them. CDR1 is GTSNPN and CDR2 is SVGIG in the germline V gene (reference sequence). CDR3 in DNA: TGTGCCTGGGGTAACCGTCAGGGAGGCACCTACGAGCAGTACTTC. Protein: CAWGNRQGGTYEQYF.

The rearrangement links TRBV6-1 to TRBJ1-2; a weak D match, TRBD1 (5 bases). The germline CDR1 and CDR2 sequences are MNHNS and SASEGT. The CDR3 consists of 15 residues. V lost 5 bases to trimming and J lost 5 bases, with 18 bases between them. The CDR3 here is CASSTPGRMKYGYTF. CDR3 in DNA: TGTGCCAGCAGTACCCCGGGACGGATGAAATATGGCTACACCTTC.

This chain joins TRBV5-6 and TRBJ2-1; 7 bases match TRBD2. This CDR3 region has 16 residues. V shed 2 bases, J shed 7 bases, and the junction held 12 bases outside the gene matches. The germline V gene has CDR1 SGHDT and CDR2 YYEEEE. In DNA form, the CDR3 reads TGTGCCAGCAGCTTAGGGACCCCAACCGGGGGGAATGAGCAGTTCTTC. Amino acid sequence: CASSLGTPTGGNEQFF.

The chain couples TRBV13 to TRBJ2-1, with 10 bases identical to TRBD1. Looked up from germline, CDR1 is PRHDT and CDR2 is FYEKMQ (reference sequence). The CDR3 totals 15 residues. V lost 4 bases and J lost 7; bases outside the gene matches: 7. CDR3: CASSSRDRGLNEQFF. As DNA, the CDR3 is TGTGCCAGCAGCTCCCGGGACAGGGGATTGAATGAGCAGTTCTTC.

The chain carries TRBV6-1 and TRBJ1-2; weak D call: TRBD1 (5 bases). Germline loops: CDR1 MNHNS, CDR2 SASEGT. The CDR3 extends over 13 amino acids. The germline V and J ends were trimmed by 10 bases and 6 bases, with 18 bases remaining between them. This CDR3 reads CAKTLQGRDGYTF. CDR3 coding DNA: TGTGCCAAGACCCTTCAGGGAAGGGATGGCTACACCTTC.

The chain uses TRBV29-1 and TRBJ1-4; a weak D match, TRBD1 (5 bases). Trimming took off 6 bases at V and 12 bases at J, with 14 bases between the two ends. The CDR3 has 11 amino acids. Germline V gene sequence: CDR1 SQVTM, CDR2 ANQGSEA. The CDR3 protein is CSVQGDWELFF. CDR3 nucleotides: TGCAGCGTCCAAGGGGACTGGGAACTGTTTTTT.

J is TRBJ1-1 and V is TRBV18, with a weak D call TRBD1 (5 bases). The CDR3 sequence is 14 residues long. Germline V gene sequence: CDR1 KGHSH, CDR2 LQKENI. V was clipped by 4 bases and J by 1 base, with 10 bases between them. CDR3 DNA sequence: TGTGCCAGCTCACAACAGCAGGGGAACACTGAAGCTTTCTTT. This gives the protein CASSQQQGNTEAFF.

The V gene is TRBV27, the J gene TRBJ2-2; 8 bases are shared with TRBD1. This CDR3 is built from 14 residues. V shed 6 bases and J 2 bases; nucleotides not matched to a gene: 2. The germline gives CDR1 MNHEY, CDR2 SMNVEV (reference sequence). This CDR3 reads CASRTGVNTGELFF. In DNA form, the CDR3 reads TGTGCCAGCAGGACAGGGGTTAACACCGGGGAGCTGTTTTTT.

The rearrangement uses TRBV5-5 and TRBJ2-7; 7 nucleotides align to TRBD1. Germline loops: CDR1 SGHKS, CDR2 YYEKEE (reference sequence). The junction had 6 bases not matched to a gene; V was cut back by 0 bases and J by 6 bases. The CDR3 covers 14 residues. CDR3 sequence reads: CASSLVPTGSEQYF. The CDR3 DNA is TGTGCCAGCAGCTTGGTACCGACAGGGAGCGAGCAGTACTTC.

This clone came up once. This chain joins TRBV19 and TRBJ1-5; D not resolved. Trimming shortened V by 2 bases and J by 8 bases, and 10 bases separated the two germline ends. CDR3 length: 13 residues. Germline V CDR1 and CDR2: LNHDA, SQIVND (reference sequence). This chain's CDR3 is CASSISGGKPQHF. The CDR3 DNA reads TGTGCCAGTAGTATATCAGGAGGGAAGCCCCAGCATTTT.

The V gene is TRBV5-8, the J gene TRBJ2-3; a weak D match, TRBD2 (5 bases). Germline CDR1 is SGHTS and CDR2 is YDEGEE. The CDR3 loop spans 18 amino acids. Trimming removed 0 bases from V and 0 bases from J, with 17 bases in between. The chain's CDR3 is CASSLVSGGGTSTDTQYF. CDR3 sequence (DNA): TGTGCCAGCAGCTTGGTGTCTGGCGGAGGTACTAGCACAGATACGCAGTATTTT.

The rearrangement links TRBV28 to TRBJ2-3, with 13 bases fitting TRBD2. Germline trimming cut 2 bases from V and 5 bases from J; bases unmatched to any gene: 4. There are 16 residues in the CDR3. The germline V gene encodes CDR1 MDHEN and CDR2 SYDVKM. CDR3 sequence: CASSLTSGRAVDTQYF. The CDR3 DNA follows: TGTGCCAGCAGTTTAACTAGCGGGAGGGCCGTAGATACGCAGTATTTT.

The rearrangement joins TRBV6-4 to TRBJ2-3; 9 bases fit TRBD1. J lost 2 bases, V lost 3 bases, and 3 bases had no gene match. The germline gives CDR1 MRHNA, CDR2 SNTAGT. The CDR3 extends over 15 amino acids. DNA of the CDR3: TGTGCCAGCAGTGAGGGGACAGGGCACACAGATACGCAGTATTTT. This codes for CASSEGTGHTDTQYF.